This TCR beta chain was obtained from a study of cytomegalovirus exposure and HLA in healthy donors. Findings and caveats of the study: Reports indicate that TCR beta sequences accurately predicted the HLA-A and HLA-B alleles of most subjects. A later analysis linked a missense DCLRE1C variant to TCR beta V- and J-gene trimming. Earlier analysis yielded a pattern in which most TCR beta V segments were productive about 87% or about 30% of the time. In a later analysis, compared with equally common non-associated chains, HLA-associated beta chains were more expanded.

A word on this clone: Antigen specificity is unknown.

Researchers ran the PCR with 60 Vbeta and 13 Jbeta primers. Data came from immunoSEQ multiplex PCR; TCRdb stores just in-frame clones and leaves some out. The top ten clones hold around 1.6% of a sample with about 140,000 clones, roughly 81% of them seen once. This clonotype originated in a female donor in good health and CMV-seronegative. The sequenced material came from PBMCs.

The CDR3 here is CASSKGGGRRVAETQYF. In DNA form, the CDR3 reads TGTGCCAGCAGCAAAGGAGGCGGGAGGCGAGTTGCGGAGACCCAGTACTTC. The chain links TRBV21-1 to TRBJ2-5; the table names TRBD2, a call not compared with the DNA. TRBV21-1 is recorded as a pseudogene. This CDR3 has 17 residues.